The next 20 T cell receptor beta chains were all read from a single sample in a study of cytomegalovirus exposure and HLA in healthy donors. The PCR contained 60 Vbeta and 13 Jbeta primers. Some clones are missing from TCRdb's copy, which holds only in-frame ones; the method was immunoSEQ multiplex PCR. This sample has some 130,000 clones; around 80% occur once, and the top ten carry approximately 1.8%. Input material: PBMCs. These receptors were collected from a female donor in good health and CMV-seropositive.

The chain links TRBV6-4 to TRBJ2-3, with D unresolved. V lost 3 bases and J 0 bases, leaving 7 bases between the germline ends. Germline assignment: CDR1 MRHNA and CDR2 SNTAGT. The CDR3 consists of 14 residues. The CDR3 nucleotides read TGTGCCAGCAGTGAGGGCCCCAGCACAGATACGCAGTATTTT. Encoded protein: CASSEGPSTDTQYF.

The sample holds a few counts of this clone. The chain uses TRBV6-6 and TRBJ2-7; 8 bases line up with TRBD1. Trimming took 3 bases from V and 5 from J; bases not matched to a gene: 9. There are 15 residues in the CDR3. Germline V CDR1 and CDR2: MNHNY, SVGAGI (reference sequence). CDR3 residues: CASSYLRQGLNEQYF. CDR3 DNA: TGTGCCAGCAGTTATTTGCGACAGGGGCTCAACGAGCAGTACTTC.

The rearrangement uses TRBV2 and TRBJ2-5; 7 nucleotides match TRBD1. J was trimmed by 4 bases and V by 6 bases; bases with no gene match: 8. The V gene's germline CDR1 is SNHLY and CDR2 FYNNEI. The CDR3 covers 14 residues. DNA for the CDR3: TGTGCCAGCAGACGACAGGGTAGTGGAGAGACCCAGTACTTC. Amino acids: CASRRQGSGETQYF. Based on the CDR3 plus reference TRBV2 and TRBJ2-5, the full variable domain is EPEVTQTPSHQVTQMGQEVILRCVPISNHLYFYWYRQILGQKVEFLVSFYNNEISEKSEIFDDQFSVERPDGSNFTLKIRSTKLEDSAMYFCASRRQGSGETQYFGPGTRLLVL.

The V gene is TRBV27, the J gene TRBJ1-4, with D perhaps matching TRBD1 (5 bases). Trimming removed 5 bases from V and 0 bases from J, with 13 bases in between. Germline CDR1 reads MNHEY; CDR2 reads SMNVEV (reference sequence). The CDR3 sequence is 16 residues long. CDR3 sequence reads: CASSPFGGATNEKLFF. The CDR3 nucleotides are TGTGCCAGCAGTCCGTTCGGGGGGGCAACTAATGAAAAACTGTTTTTT.

The chain links TRBV27 to TRBJ2-6; no firm D call. Germline values: CDR1 MNHEY, CDR2 SMNVEV (reference sequence). Trimming pared 1 base from V and 0 bases from J, leaving 4 bases between. The CDR3 is 15 residues long. CDR3 amino acids: CASSLYFSGANVLTF. CDR3 nucleotides: TGTGCCAGCAGTTTATACTTCTCTGGGGCCAACGTCCTGACTTTC.

Only a few counts were recorded for this clone. The chain links TRBV27 to TRBJ2-1; 9 bases line up with TRBD2. Trimming cost V 7 bases and J 8 bases; bases outside gene matches: 18. This CDR3 is 17 amino acids long. Germline-derived CDR1 and CDR2 are MNHEY and SMNVEV (reference sequence). This CDR3 reads CASTPRRAGGRRDEQFF. The CDR3 nucleotides read TGTGCCAGCACCCCCCGGCGGGCGGGAGGGCGGCGCGATGAGCAGTTCTTC.

This rearrangement joins TRBV5-1 to TRBJ1-1; TRBD1 matches 10 bases. This CDR3 contains 15 residues. Losses at the gene ends were 1 base for V and 5 bases for J; bases not matched to a gene: 5. In germline, CDR1 is SGHRS, CDR2 YFSETQ. The chain's CDR3 is CASSLSPGQGTEAFF. The CDR3 bases are TGCGCCAGCAGCTTGTCCCCGGGACAGGGGACTGAAGCTTTCTTT. The variable domain in full, with the rest retrieved from reference TRBV5-1 and TRBJ1-1, is KAGVTQTPRYLIKTRGQQVTLSCSPISGHRSVSWYQQTPGQGLQFLFEYFSETQRNKGNFPGRFSGRQFSNSRSEMNVSTLELGDSALYLCASSLSPGQGTEAFFGQGTRLTVV.

The chain joins TRBV28 to TRBJ1-3, with D maybe TRBD1 (6 bases). The V end was cut by 5 bases, the J end by 1 base, with 12 bases between. In germline, CDR1 is MDHEN, CDR2 SYDVKM. This CDR3 has 15 residues. The CDR3 DNA sequence: TGTGCCAGCAGTAAAGGACAGCCATCTGGAAACACCATATATTTT. Amino acid sequence: CASSKGQPSGNTIYF.

This clone was observed a handful of times. J is TRBJ2-7 and V is TRBV27, with D perhaps matching TRBD1 (5 bases). Germline V gene lookup returns CDR1 MNHEY and CDR2 SMNVEV (reference sequence). CDR3 size: 14 residues. The V gene lost 4 bases and the J gene lost 3 bases, with 13 bases spanning the gap. The chain's CDR3 is CASSSAGIGYEQYF. The CDR3, as DNA: TGTGCCAGCAGTTCCGCAGGGATCGGCTACGAGCAGTACTTC.

This clone was observed once. The chain carries TRBV9 and TRBJ1-6; 8 bases align to TRBD1. This CDR3 contains 14 residues. J lost 8 bases, V lost 0 bases, and 1 base had no gene match. Per the germline V gene, CDR1 is SGDLS and CDR2 is YYNGEE. The CDR3 loop is CASSVAQGDSPLHF. The CDR3 DNA is TGTGCCAGCAGCGTAGCACAGGGGGATTCACCCCTCCACTTT. Complete variable domain (other parts from reference TRBV9 and TRBJ1-6): DSGVTQTPKHLITATGQRVTLRCSPRSGDLSVYWYQQSLDQGLQFLIQYYNGEERAKGNILERFSAQQFPDLHSELNLSSLELGDSALYFCASSVAQGDSPLHFGNGTRLTVT.

Written as DNA, the CDR3 is TGCGCCAGCAGCCAAGAGGACTTAAGAGAGACCCAGTACTTC. Translation: CASSQEDLRETQYF. This chain joins TRBV4-1 and TRBJ2-5; TRBD2 is a possible D gene (5 bases). The CDR3 spans 14 residues. The germline V gene encodes CDR1 MGHRA and CDR2 YSYEKL. With 0 bases removed from V and 4 bases from J, the gap between germline ends came to 9 bases.

The chain combines TRBV6-1 with TRBJ1-1; TRBD1 aligns across 7 bases. Germline loops: CDR1 MNHNS, CDR2 SASEGT. The CDR3 spans 13 residues. Trimming took 2 bases from V and 8 from J; bases not matched to a gene: 5. The CDR3 sequence: CASSETPGQEAFF. CDR3 DNA: TGTGCCAGCAGTGAAACCCCGGGACAGGAAGCTTTCTTT.

The rearrangement uses TRBV6-5 and TRBJ2-3; D not certain. V lost 6 bases, J lost 0 bases, and 7 bases lay in between. The CDR3 runs to 13 residues. Germline V gene data show CDR1 as MNHEY and CDR2 as SVGAGI. CDR3 sequence: CASREQSTDTQYF. CDR3 coding DNA: TGTGCCAGCAGAGAACAGAGCACAGATACGCAGTATTTT.

The chain has TRBV19 and TRBJ1-2, with D perhaps TRBD1 (5 bases). The ends were cut back, 7 bases at V and 13 bases at J, with 16 bases in the middle. CDR3 length: 11 amino acids. Germline values: CDR1 LNHDA, CDR2 SQIVND (reference sequence). CDR3 region: CASKAQGGLTF. As DNA, the CDR3 is TGTGCCAGTAAAGCCCAGGGAGGCCTCACCTTC.

This clone was detected a few times. CDR3 amino acids: CASSLVVTGGFGGELFF. CDR3 DNA sequence: TGCGCCAGCAGCTTGGTCGTGACAGGGGGTTTTGGCGGGGAGCTGTTTTTT. The rearrangement joins TRBV5-1 to TRBJ2-2; 9 bases map to TRBD1. CDR1 SGHRS and CDR2 YFSETQ come from the germline V gene. V gave up 0 bases and J gave up 7 bases; unmatched junction bases: 10. The CDR3 is 17 amino acids.

V and J are TRBV5-1 and TRBJ2-5, with TRBD2 matching 7 bases. This CDR3 comprises 15 residues. Germline trimming cut 0 bases from V and 5 bases from J; bases unmatched to any gene: 7. The germline V gene encodes CDR1 SGHRS and CDR2 YFSETQ. For the CDR3, the DNA is TGCGCCAGCAGCTTGGAGGGGACCGGGGGGGAGACCCAGTACTTC. It encodes CASSLEGTGGETQYF.

This chain uses TRBV5-4 with TRBJ2-7; 9 bases fit TRBD1. Looked up from germline, CDR1 is SGHNT and CDR2 is YYREEE (reference sequence). The CDR3 extends over 14 amino acids. Unmatched junction bases numbered 2, after V lost 4 bases and J lost 0 bases. The CDR3 is CASSPGQGSYEQYF. Here the CDR3 DNA reads TGTGCCAGCAGCCCGGGACAGGGCTCCTACGAGCAGTACTTC.

The sample holds a few counts of this clone. This sequence joins TRBV5-1 and TRBJ2-7, with 8 bases identical to TRBD2. Looked up from germline, CDR1 is SGHRS and CDR2 is YFSETQ. This CDR3 has 15 residues. V lost 4 bases, J lost 2 bases, and 8 bases stayed unmatched. The CDR3 nucleotides read TGCGCCAGCAGCCTCCAGAGCGGGAGTACCTACGAGCAGTACTTC. Its translation is CASSLQSGSTYEQYF.

V usage is TRBV27 and J usage is TRBJ2-1; TRBD2 matches 9 bases. CDR3 length: 16 residues. After removal of 6 bases from V and 3 bases from J, the junction contained 9 bases not matched to a gene. Germline CDR1 MNHEY, CDR2 SMNVEV (reference sequence). The DNA of the CDR3 is TGTGCCAGCAGACGCGCGGGGGGGCCCGTCTACAATGAGCAGTTCTTC. Encoded protein: CASRRAGGPVYNEQFF.

At least ten counts were recorded for this clone. The genes are TRBV7-2 and TRBJ2-1; 7 nucleotides align to TRBD2. Trimming removed 2 bases from V and 8 bases from J; junction bases left unmatched: 9. CDR1 SGHTA and CDR2 FQGNSA come from the germline V gene. The CDR3 totals 15 residues. The CDR3 DNA is TGTGCCAGCAGCTTATCTGGCGGGAGTGGCTATGAGCAGTTCTTC. Translation gives CASSLSGGSGYEQFF.